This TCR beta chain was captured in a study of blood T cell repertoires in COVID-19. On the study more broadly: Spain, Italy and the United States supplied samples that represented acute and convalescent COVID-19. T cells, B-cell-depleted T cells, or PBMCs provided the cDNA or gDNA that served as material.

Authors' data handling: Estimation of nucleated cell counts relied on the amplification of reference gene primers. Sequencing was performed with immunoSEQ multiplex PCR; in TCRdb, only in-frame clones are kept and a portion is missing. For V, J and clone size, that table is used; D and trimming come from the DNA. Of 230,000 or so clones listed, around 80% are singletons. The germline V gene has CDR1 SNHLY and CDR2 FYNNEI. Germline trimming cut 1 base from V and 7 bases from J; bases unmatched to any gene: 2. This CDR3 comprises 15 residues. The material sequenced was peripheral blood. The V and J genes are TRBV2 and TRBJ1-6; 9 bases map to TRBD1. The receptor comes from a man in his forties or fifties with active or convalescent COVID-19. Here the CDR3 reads CASSEETGGNSPLHF. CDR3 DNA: TGTGCCAGCAGTGAAGAGACAGGGGGGAATTCACCCCTCCACTTT.